These 3 T cell receptor beta chains share one sample of origin, sequenced in a study of sequential checkpoint blockade in melanoma. Treatment denoted: randomized to nivolumab then ipilimumab (arm A) or the reverse (arm B). The assay was immunoSEQ multiplex PCR, and TCRdb's table has in-frame clones only and misses some. The sample records under 25,000 clones, about 80% being singletons. The sequences come from CD8+ T cells sorted from blood (inferred from file names), collected from a patient given nivolumab and ipilimumab in sequence. These receptor sequences come from a human donor with melanoma.

J is TRBJ1-3 and V is TRBV5-6; 7 nucleotides align to TRBD1. The ends lost 0 bases at V and 2 bases at J; junction bases unmatched: 8. Germline CDR1 SGHDT, CDR2 YYEEEE. The CDR3 sequence is 17 residues long. The DNA of the CDR3 is TGTGCCAGCAGCTTGGAATATCAGCAGGGGGCTGGAAACACCATATATTTT. This encodes CASSLEYQQGAGNTIYF.

This chain uses TRBV19 with TRBJ1-5, with 8 bases that match TRBD1. In germline, CDR1 is LNHDA, CDR2 SQIVND (reference sequence). This CDR3 is built from 15 residues. Trimming took 4 bases from V and 2 from J; bases not matched to a gene: 4. The CDR3 sequence is CASSTTGGGNQPQHF. The DNA of the CDR3 is TGTGCCAGTAGTACAACAGGGGGGGGCAATCAGCCCCAGCATTTT.

The V and J genes are TRBV1 and TRBJ2-7; the table's D gene call, TRBD2, was not cross checked with the DNA. TRBV1 is described as a pseudogene. The CDR3 has 12 amino acids. CDR3 DNA: TGCACCAGCAGCCAAAGCGAGGCCGAGCAGTACTTC. Amino acid sequence: CTSSQSEAEQYF.